This paragraph reports one T cell receptor (beta chain). This clone has more than one count but fewer than ten. Its target antigen remains unknown. Base qualities are missing; no much larger clone stands one base away. This entry comes from a study of T cell responses to AZD1222 COVID-19 vaccine (dated by TCRdb to 2020 to 2022). A note on the overall study: TCR sequencing covered fewer than 250 trial participants: about 210 given two doses of AZD1222 and 26 given two doses of MenACWY control vaccine. Trial participants were enrolled by age into subgroups of 18-55, 56-69 and 70-plus years, and around 140, 26 and 57 TCR-sequenced participants, respectively, were included in these subgroups.

Explained via the paper, the time point label denotes: baseline before first vaccination. Interpreted using the paper, the treatment or condition label stands for: meningococcal conjugate vaccine given as trial control. Vaccinee samples were obtained from the UK trials COV001 and COV002, which included a single-blind randomized controlled phase 2/3 trial of AZD1222 (ChAdOx1 nCoV-19) in healthy adults. Trial participant PBMC samples were collected at day 0 and day 28 after the second dose for TCRbeta chain sequencing. CDR1 and CDR2 are read off the germline V gene as SGHAT and FQNNGV. From the cysteine up to the phenylalanine, the CDR3 has a length of 13 residues. CDR3 DNA only is kept here, 39 bases in frame from base 1. Trimming removed 4 bases from V and 4 bases from J, leaving 9 bases between the germline ends. Results the study describes overall, beyond this receptor: Participants were mostly white British and included more females than males, and it was suggested by the authors that clonal diversity may have been underestimated. No day 14 peak-response samples were available, so repertoires were characterized only after the peak T cell response. Nearly half of unique spike-specific TCRs reportedly recognized epitopes outside regions mutated in the B.1.351 and B.1.1.7 variants. The 56-69-year group was small, and its depth increase did not reach significance, likely because of low power. CD4 TCRs associated with the vaccine covered the entire spike protein, and the dominant responses were in regions 160-218 and 743-854. Conclusions about previously exposed vaccinees were limited because only six AZD1222 recipients were SARS-CoV-2 seropositive at baseline. After two AZD1222 doses, both the breadth and the depth of spike-specific TCRs were significantly higher than at day 0 and than in MenACWY recipients.

The CDR3 regions of human TCRbeta chains were analyzed by immunosequencing. Regarding the original processing steps: TCRs in the repertoires were compared against a reference library of SARS-CoV-2-specific TCRs that had been generated with the MIRA antigen-specificity platform. Breadth meant the fraction of unique TCRs that were SARS-CoV-2-associated, whereas depth meant the fraction of total T cells that were SARS-CoV-2-associated. Each spike-specific TCR was assigned to its reactive spike region and to a CD4 or CD8 class using the MIRA data. Log10-transformed breadth and depth values were compared by one-way ANOVA with Sidak's multiple comparisons tests. The immuneACCESS repertoire file appears here via TCRdb, limited to in-frame rearrangements. These files lack a portion of the clones; in checked studies, under half of the deficit traces to unresolved V genes, and the cause of the others is not known. That table is the source of V, J and clone size, and D and trimming were worked out from the DNA. Here the sample has some 150,000 clones; 80% to 90% occur a single time. The ten biggest clones cover 5.5% of the sample.

The sequence came from an adult in good health. The chain is encoded by TRBV11-2 joined to TRBJ2-3; a confident D gene designation cannot be given. Sample: peripheral blood, taken on day 0 of MenACWY control vaccination. Here the CDR3 is given as CASSSDLADTQYF. The nucleotide sequence is given as TGTGCCAGCAGCTCGGATCTCGCAGATACGCAGTATTTT.